This TCR beta chain was documented in a study of T-cell reconstitution after alpha-beta-depleted transplantation in children. Findings and caveats of the study: By one year post-transplant, T-cell counts and diversity largely arose from T cells that were newly produced.

In this sample, this clonotype turned up a few times. Its matching antigen is unknown. Molecular barcoding with unique molecular identifiers was used for the TCRbeta library. TCRdb independently ran MiXCR on the PCR reads; one entry per CDR3 protein. The sample lists under 250,000 distinct CDR3 sequences, about 24% occurring once. The CDR3 covers 15 residues. V dropped 6 bases and J dropped 8; count of bases not matched to a gene: 11. V gene TRBV12-3 or TRBV12-4 combines with J gene TRBJ2-1; 9 nucleotides align to TRBD2. The sample here was PBMCs, mostly from graft donor cells, taken 360 days after TCRalphabeta/CD19-depleted stem cell transplant. The TCR was taken from a female patient aged 2-9 years who had a stem cell transplant for congenital amegakaryocytic thrombocytopenia, so the T cells may come from the graft donor. CDR3 coding DNA: TGTGCCAGCAGCCGAGCGGGGGGAGTAGGAGATGAGCAGTTCTTC. Translating it yields CASSRAGGVGDEQFF.